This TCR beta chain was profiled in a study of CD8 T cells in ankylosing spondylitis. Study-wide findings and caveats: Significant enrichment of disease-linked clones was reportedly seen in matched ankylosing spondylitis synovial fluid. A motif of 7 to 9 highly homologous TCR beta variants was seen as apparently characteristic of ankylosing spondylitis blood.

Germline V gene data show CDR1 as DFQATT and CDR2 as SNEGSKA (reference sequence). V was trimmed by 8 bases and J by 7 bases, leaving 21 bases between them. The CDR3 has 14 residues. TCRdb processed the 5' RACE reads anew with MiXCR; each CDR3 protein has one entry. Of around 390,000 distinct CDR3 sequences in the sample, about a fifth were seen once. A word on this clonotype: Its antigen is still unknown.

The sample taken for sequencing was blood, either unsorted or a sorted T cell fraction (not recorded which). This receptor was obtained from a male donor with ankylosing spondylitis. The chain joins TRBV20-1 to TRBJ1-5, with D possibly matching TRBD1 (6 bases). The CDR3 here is CSIWGMGAKQPQHF. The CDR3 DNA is TGCAGTATATGGGGGATGGGGGCTAAACAGCCCCAGCATTTT.